This T cell receptor beta chain emerged from a study of blood T cells in healthy people across ages. CDR1 MNHNS and CDR2 SASEGT come from the germline V gene. The CDR3 is made up of 14 amino acids. Trimming removed 4 bases from V and 3 bases from J, with 13 bases in between. Healthy Caucasian individuals from Russia aged roughly 6 to 90 served as donors. In its sample, this clonotype was seen a few times. Its specificity is not known. The second PCR ran roughly 6 to 12 cycles with a sample-barcoded 5' primer and J-beta primers. A single record per CDR3 protein comes from TCRdb applying MiXCR to the 5' RACE reads. The sample records about 640,000 distinct CDR3 sequences, approximately 40% being singletons. Study-wide results and limits: Diversity was higher, and naive CD4+ cells more numerous, in long-lived donors than in aged donors. A strong correlation was found between TCR beta diversity and the percentage of naive T cells.

This chain joins TRBV6-1 and TRBJ2-7; tentatively, D is TRBD1 (5 bases). The TCR was taken from a man older than 75 in good health. Source material: blood. The CDR3 nucleotides are TGTGCCAGCAGTGTGTCCCCAGGGCTCTACGAGCAGTACTTC. It translates to CASSVSPGLYEQYF.